Described below is a single TCR beta chain sequence and its context. What it binds is unknown. The same CDR3 arises from other DNA sequences in this sample as well. This sample stems from a study of shared clonotypes between healthy human individuals. About the study: A couple of women and three men aged 18 to 49 served as donors. Each donor contributed plates that comprised three CD4 naive, three CD4 memory, two CD8 naive and one CD8 memory.

General study findings and limits: Some clonotypes were shared by all four sorted-subset donors, while others were not shared. The non-shared ones had lower generation probabilities than the shared ones.

Each cell subset's genomic DNA was divided evenly among several immunoSEQ plates. Libraries were prepared by immunoSEQ multiplex PCR; TCRdb keeps only in-frame clonotypes and omits some of them. The table lists over 850,000 clones, about four fifths of them singletons. Germline lookup yields CDR1 SNHLY and CDR2 FYNNEI. This CDR3 spans 14 amino acids. V was pared by 4 bases and J by 2 bases, with 5 bases of the junction left unmatched. The sequence derives from a man in his late teens or twenties in good health. Some clones in this sample may be carry-over from other donors' samples. Sequenced: memory CD4+ T cells from PBMCs. Stated subset: CD45RA-negative fraction. The chain has TRBV2 and TRBJ2-7, with 7 bases matching TRBD2. CDR3 nucleotide sequence: TGTGCCAGCAGTGGTACCGGGACTACCTACGAGCAGTACTTC. It is translated as CASSGTGTTYEQYF.